The sample holds a few counts of the clone carrying this TCR beta chain. This entry is derived from a study of blood T cell repertoires in COVID-19. Looking at the study overall: The United States, Italy and Spain supplied acute and convalescent COVID-19 samples. The analysed material was cDNA or gDNA that came from T cells, B-cell-depleted T cells, or PBMCs.

Original processing notes: Amplification of reference gene primers was used by the study to estimate nucleated cell counts. The repertoire was sequenced with immunoSEQ multiplex PCR; TCRdb's copy has only in-frame clones and lacks some. V, J and clone size derive from that table, while D and trimming were established from the DNA sequence. The sample records 13,000 or so clones, about 73% being singletons. The CDR3 spans 15 residues. Germline-derived CDR1 and CDR2 are MNHEY and SMNVEV (reference sequence). V trimming: 2 bases; J trimming: 0 bases; junction bases outside the gene matches: 4. The genes are TRBV27 and TRBJ2-7; 7 bases agree with TRBD2. The receptor's source is a human donor in a cohort sampled during active COVID-19. Sequenced sample: peripheral blood. The CDR3 nucleotides are TGTGCCAGCAGTTTAGGCGGGAGTAGCTCCTACGAGCAGTACTTC. Protein: CASSLGGSSSYEQYF.